This T cell receptor beta chain was profiled in a study of T cells after somatic rescue of genetic block (dated by TCRdb to 2018 to 2020). For the wider study: What the study looked at was long-term robustness, specifically in a T-cell system that came about through somatic rescue of a genetic block in T-cell development.

To note about this clone: Its antigen is unknown. Qualities for individual bases were not recorded, and no much larger clone is one base off.

The method was the immunoSEQ multiplex PCR assay. What TCRdb holds here is the immuneACCESS table cut down to in-frame rearrangements. Part of the clones is not present; checked against another copy, under half of the missing clones reflect an unresolved V gene, and the others are unexplained. The sample table shows 110,000 or so clones, and about 93% are seen once. Approximately 1.3% of the sample lies in the top ten. Trimming takes 6 bases from V and 8 bases from J, and the germline ends sit 22 bases apart. Sequences SGHVS (CDR1) and FQNEAQ (CDR2) are obtained from the germline V gene. The CDR3 spans 16 residues, from the cysteine through the phenylalanine. Just the 48-base CDR3 DNA is kept, in frame starting at base 1.

The V and J genes are TRBV7-8 and TRBJ2-2, with TRBD2 perhaps the D gene, on 5 matching bases. What was sequenced was peripheral blood mononuclear cells (PBMCs). This sequence originates from a woman aged 18-29 years. The DNA sequence reads TGTGCCAGCAGACTAGGGAGACTACGAACGGCAGGGGAGCTGTTTTTT. It translates to CASRLGRLRTAGELFF.